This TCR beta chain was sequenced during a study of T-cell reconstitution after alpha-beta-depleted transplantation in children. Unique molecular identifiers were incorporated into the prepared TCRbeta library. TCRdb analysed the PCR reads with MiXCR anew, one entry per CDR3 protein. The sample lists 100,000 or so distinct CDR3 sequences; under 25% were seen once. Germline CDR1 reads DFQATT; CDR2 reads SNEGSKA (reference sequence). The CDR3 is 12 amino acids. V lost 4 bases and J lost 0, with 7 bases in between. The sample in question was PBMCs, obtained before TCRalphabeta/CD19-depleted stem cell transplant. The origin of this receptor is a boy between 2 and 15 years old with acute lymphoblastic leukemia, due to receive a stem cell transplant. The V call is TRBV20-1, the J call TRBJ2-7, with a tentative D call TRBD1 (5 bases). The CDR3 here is CSAKQASYEQYF. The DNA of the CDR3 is TGCAGTGCTAAACAGGCCTCCTACGAGCAGTACTTC.